A selection of T cell receptor beta chains follows, all from one sample in a study of cytomegalovirus exposure and HLA in healthy donors. Measured with immunoSEQ multiplex PCR; TCRdb has only the in-frame clones, and not every one. The repertoire has 95,000 to 150,000 clones, more than 70% of them found once; the top ten carry roughly 2%. The sequenced sample consisted of PBMCs. These receptor sequences come from a woman in her 30s in good health and CMV-seronegative. The CDR3 runs from the conserved cysteine through the conserved F or W. A D gene is named only where the DNA matches it firmly. Some rows have no size entry. The others give once, few or many, or a class for an expanded clone.

- | TRBJ1-1 | TRBD1 | TRBV15 | CATSRGDRGNTEAFF | TGTGCCACCAGCAGAGGCGACAGGGGCAACACTGAAGCTTTCTTT
- | TRBJ2-1 | TRBD2 | TRBV30 | CATSGAHDNEQFF | TGTGCGACGAGCGGGGCCCATGACAATGAGCAGTTCTTC
- | TRBJ2-3 | TRBD2 | TRBV13 | CASSFSGGARPDTQYF | TGTGCCAGCAGCTTTAGCGGGGGGGCTAGACCAGATACGCAGTATTTT
- | TRBJ1-2 | TRBD1 | TRBV5-1 | CASSLLGDRASVYGYTF | TGCGCCAGCAGCTTGTTGGGGGACAGGGCGTCGGTCTATGGCTACACCTTC
- | TRBJ2-7 | - | TRBV14 | CASSHQAADEQYF | TGTGCCAGCAGCCATCAGGCCGCCGATGAGCAGTACTTC
- | TRBJ1-5 | TRBD1 | TRBV7-9 | CASSSTGGINQPQHF | TGTGCCAGCAGCTCGACAGGGGGGATCAATCAGCCCCAGCATTTT
- | TRBJ2-5 | - | TRBV13 | CASSLRLGETQYF | TGTGCCAGCAGCTTAAGGCTCGGGGAGACCCAGTACTTC
- | TRBJ1-2 | - | TRBV9 | CASSVAPTAGYGYTF | TGTGCCAGCAGCGTAGCCCCTACAGCAGGCTATGGCTACACCTTC
few | TRBJ1-2 | TRBD1 | TRBV5-4 | CASSRGQERLKANYGYTF | TGTGCCAGCAGCCGCGGACAGGAACGTCTGAAAGCTAACTATGGCTACACCTTC
- | TRBJ1-6 | - | TRBV19 | CASSIGGESSPLHF | TGTGCCAGTAGTATAGGGGGGGAGTCTTCACCCCTCCACTTT
- | TRBJ2-7 | - | TRBV21-1 | CASSKVLGGESSYEQYF | TGTGCCAGCAGCAAAGTCCTAGGGGGGGAGAGTTCCTACGAGCAGTACTTC
- | TRBJ2-5 | - | TRBV13 | CASSSLLPFGTQYF | TGTGCCAGCAGCTCCCTTTTACCTTTCGGGACCCAGTACTTC
- | TRBJ2-3 | - | TRBV11-2 | CASSIRPGGTDTQYF | TGTGCCAGCAGCATCAGACCGGGAGGCACAGATACGCAGTATTTT
few | TRBJ1-2 | - | TRBV7-2 | CASSHDSANYGYTF | TGTGCCAGCAGCCACGACAGCGCTAACTATGGCTACACCTTC
- | TRBJ2-7 | - | TRBV30 | CAWSTWDKSYEQYF | TGTGCCTGGAGCACATGGGACAAGTCCTACGAGCAGTACTTC
- | TRBJ2-7 | TRBD1 | TRBV9 | CASSVGGQVSYEQYF | TGTGCCAGCAGCGTAGGCGGACAGGTTTCCTACGAGCAGTACTTC
- | TRBJ1-1 | - | TRBV10-3 | CAISEGRNTEAFF | TGTGCCATCAGTGAGGGTAGGAACACTGAAGCTTTCTTT
- | TRBJ1-2 | - | TRBV21-1 | CASSKSESRTGGDYGYTF | TGTGCCAGCAGCAAAAGTGAAAGCCGGACAGGGGGCGACTATGGCTACACCTTC
- | TRBJ1-3 | - | TRBV18 | CASSPQAGGISGNTIYF | TGTGCCAGCTCACCACAGGCGGGTGGCATCTCTGGAAACACCATATATTTT
- | TRBJ1-1 | - | TRBV30 | CAWSDLNTYTEAFF | TGTGCCTGGAGCGACTTAAACACCTACACTGAAGCTTTCTTT